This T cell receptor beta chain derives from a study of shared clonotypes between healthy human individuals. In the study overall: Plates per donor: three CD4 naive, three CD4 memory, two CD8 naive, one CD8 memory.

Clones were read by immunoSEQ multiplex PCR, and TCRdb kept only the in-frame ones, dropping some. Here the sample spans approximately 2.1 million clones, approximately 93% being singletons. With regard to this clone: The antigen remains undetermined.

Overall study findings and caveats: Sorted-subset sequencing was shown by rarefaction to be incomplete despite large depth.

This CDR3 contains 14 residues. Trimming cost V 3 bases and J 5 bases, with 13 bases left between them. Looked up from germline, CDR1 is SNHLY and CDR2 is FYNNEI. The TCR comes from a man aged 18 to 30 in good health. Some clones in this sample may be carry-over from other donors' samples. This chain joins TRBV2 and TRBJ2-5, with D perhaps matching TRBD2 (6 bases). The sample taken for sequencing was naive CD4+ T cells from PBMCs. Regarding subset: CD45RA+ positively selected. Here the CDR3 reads CASSEIRAGETQYF. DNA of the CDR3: TGTGCCAGCAGTGAGATAAGGGCGGGGGAGACCCAGTACTTC.